A few counts support the clone carrying this T cell receptor beta chain. Its antigen is currently unknown. Extraction of total RNA produced a minimum of 5 micrograms from each sample. A second roughly 6 to 11 cycle PCR used barcoded and J-beta primers. From the 5' RACE reads, TCRdb called clonotypes with MiXCR, one entry per CDR3 protein. The sample has about 1.1 million distinct CDR3 sequences, under 40% seen once. CDR3 length: 12 amino acids. Trimming removed 5 bases from V and 7 bases from J, with 10 bases in between. Germline loops: CDR1 ENHRY, CDR2 SYGVKD. These data originate in a study of blood T cells in healthy people across ages. Overall study findings and caveats: Investigators treated diversity estimates from one million T cells as underestimates. Naive CD4+ cells and diversity were both higher in long-lived donors than in aged donors.

The chain carries TRBV10-3 and TRBJ2-3, with D uncertain. This clonotype was obtained from a man younger than 30 in good health. Sequenced sample: blood. The CDR3 DNA reads TGTGCCATCAGTACACCGCGTAATACGCAGTATTTT. This gives the protein CAISTPRNTQYF.